Listed below are T cell receptor beta chains from one sample, sequenced in a study of blood T cell repertoires in COVID-19. Produced via immunoSEQ multiplex PCR; TCRdb's table is partial and in-frame only. The table includes over 350,000 clones, approximately 89% detected once. Sequenced input: PBMCs or T cells enriched from blood (not recorded which). The receptors shown here come from a woman aged 40 to 50 who had been exposed to COVID-19. Each CDR3 is given without its conserved first and last residue.

cdr3_length v_call cdr3_aa
11 TRBV28 ASRTGTVYGYT
14 TRBV24-1 ATSDFGTGMGDTQY
11 TRBV29-1 SVLAGFKPGQY
12 TRBV6-5 ASRPNRGTRELF
12 TRBV10-1 ASSEKQNTGELF
12 TRBV9 ASSSGSVGGEQF
11 TRBV29-1 SGGGWSGNTIY
13 TRBV5-5 ASSFAGGAGGGYT
12 TRBV24-1 ATGGAGSYNEQF
12 TRBV29-1 SAGRQTGGDTQY
11 TRBV10-3 AIRSGDGSPLH
12 TRBV18 ASSRQQGNTEAF
15 TRBV5-1 ASSSGIPALNTGELF
11 TRBV10-3 AISRQGGQPQH
13 TRBV19 ASSILTGGYNEQF
13 TRBV19 ASSDTVTGDYEQY
14 TRBV15 ATSRGGQLGSREQY
14 TRBV18 ASSPSGPQSSIVLT
14 TRBV30 AWSPGGGQTNEKLF
11 TRBV12-3/TRBV12-4 ASSDETFYGYT
10 TRBV25-1 ASRTGDAKLF
11 TRBV12-3/TRBV12-4 ASSSDREETQY
12 TRBV6-5 ASTRQVQDNEQF
10 TRBV29-1 SVEAARDSQF
11 TRBV29-1 SAIRATNEKLF
13 TRBV3-1/TRBV3-2 ASSQIQQHTGELF
13 TRBV19 ASSTDRPPNQPQH
11 TRBV15 ATSSKATYEQY
12 TRBV6-5 ASSPSGQPTEAF
16 TRBV4-3 ASSQDASRGANGNTIY
10 TRBV5-6 ASSSFKAQEY
12 TRBV19 ASIPGGKNQPQH
10 TRBV15 ATSLDSYGYT
18 TRBV2 ASSGVRGTGGPTTNEKLF